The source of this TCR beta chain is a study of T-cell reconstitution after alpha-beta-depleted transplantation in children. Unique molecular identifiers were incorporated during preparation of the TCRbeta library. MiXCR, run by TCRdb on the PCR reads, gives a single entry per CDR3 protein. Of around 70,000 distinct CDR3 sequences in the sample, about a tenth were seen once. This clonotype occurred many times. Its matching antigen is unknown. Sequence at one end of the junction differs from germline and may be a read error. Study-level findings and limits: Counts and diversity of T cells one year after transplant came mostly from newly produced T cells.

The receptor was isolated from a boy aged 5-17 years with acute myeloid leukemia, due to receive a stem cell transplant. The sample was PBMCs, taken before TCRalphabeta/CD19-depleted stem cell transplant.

The CDR3 reads CASSITQPGTGFLF. CDR3 in DNA: TGTGCCAGCAGCATAACTCAACCCGGGACAGGGTTCCTCTTC. The rearrangement uses TRBV7-9 and TRBJ2-3; 9 positions agree with TRBD1. This CDR3 has 14 amino acids. Germline lookup yields CDR1 SEHNR and CDR2 FQNEAQ (reference sequence).